The 22 T cell receptor beta chains below were found in one sample sequenced in a study of T cell clonality in common variable immunodeficiency. Sequencing used immunoSEQ multiplex PCR; TCRdb keeps in-frame clones, though not all of them. This sample has about 28,000 clones, each found more than once. Material for sequencing was peripheral blood mononuclear cells. These TCRs come from a person aged 18 to 70 in good health.

This clone showed up many times. The read halts 3 residues ahead of the CDR3 end, with the missing end drawn from the germline J gene. The chain couples TRBV7-2 to TRBJ2-1, with TRBD2 as a possible D gene (7 bases). CDR1 and CDR2 from the germline V gene are SGHTA and FQGNSA. The CDR3 is 15 residues long. Deletions cut 3 bases from V and 7 bases from J, with 16 bases between. Incomplete CDR3 DNA: TGTGCCAGCAGCTTCCGAGGGGGGGCAAGTAATGAG. The encoded protein is CASSFRGGASNE. The whole CDR3 protein is CASSFRGGASNEQFF. Full variable domain (remainder filled in from reference TRBV7-2 and TRBJ2-1): GAGVSQSPSNKVTEKGKDVELRCDPISGHTALYWYRQSLGQGLEFLIYFQGNSAPDKSGLPSDRFSAERTGGSVSTLTIQRTQQEDSAVYLCASSFRGGASNEQFFGPGTRLTVL.

This clone has at least ten counts. The read is 3 residues too short to cover the CDR3 end, so that end is filled in from the germline J gene. The chain recombines TRBV28 with TRBJ2-5; TRBD1 might be the D (5 bases). This CDR3 has 15 amino acids. From germline, CDR1 is MDHEN and CDR2 SYDVKM. V was cut by 3 bases and J by 5 bases, with 16 bases left in between. CDR3 DNA (partial): TGTGCCAGCAGTTTTTCTAACCGGGCAGGGGAGACC. This sequence encodes CASSFSNRAGET. The whole CDR3 region reads CASSFSNRAGETQYF.

Ten or more counts support this clone. The read stops 3 residues short of the end of the CDR3; the missing end is completed from the germline J gene. The rearrangement joins TRBV7-3 to TRBJ2-6, with no clear D. Deletions cut 4 bases from V and 1 base from J, with 5 bases between. CDR1 and CDR2 (germline): SGHTA, FQGTGA. The CDR3 sequence is 14 residues long. The CDR3 reads CASSSGSGANVLTF. The sequenced CDR3 bases are TGTGCCAGCAGCTCAGGTTCTGGGGCCAACGTC.

At least ten counts were recorded for this clone. Read coverage stops 3 residues before the CDR3 terminus; the germline J gene supplies the remainder. V and J are TRBV4-2 and TRBJ1-3, with D maybe TRBD1 (5 bases). The CDR3 is 15 amino acids. Deletions cut 2 bases from V and 4 bases from J, with 12 bases between. In germline, CDR1 is LGHNA, CDR2 YNFKEQ. CDR3 DNA (partial): TGTGCCAGCAGCCAAAGTGAAGGGGAAGGAAACACC. Its protein product is CASSQSEGEGNT. The whole CDR3 sequence reads CASSQSEGEGNTIYF.

There are a few counts of this clone. The observed sequence ends 3 residues before the CDR3 terminus, with the missing tail filled in from the germline J gene. The rearrangement joins TRBV18 to TRBJ1-2; 7 bases align to TRBD1. This CDR3 is 15 amino acids long. Germline V lookup: CDR1 KGHSH, CDR2 LQKENI. The DNA read from the CDR3 is TGTGCCAGCTCACGGGAGAGGGGGCTTTCAGATACC. Its translation: CASSRERGLSDT. From start to end, the CDR3 is CASSRERGLSDTYTF. The full variable domain, rest sourced from reference TRBV18 and TRBJ1-2, is NAGVMQNPRHLVRRRGQEARLRCSPMKGHSHVYWYRQLPEEGLKFMVYLQKENIIDESGMPKERFSAEFPKEGPSILRIQQVVRGDSAAYFCASSRERGLSDTYTFGSGTRLTVV.

This clone was observed a few times. The CDR3 end is not reached by the read, which stops 3 residues before it; the germline J gene fills it in. The genes are TRBV16 and TRBJ2-1; TRBD2 matches 8 bases. The CDR3 is made up of 16 amino acids. The V and J ends lost 4 bases and 8 bases, in that order; junction bases with no gene match: 13. Germline CDR1 KGHSY, CDR2 FQNENV. The CDR3 DNA, read in part, is TGTGCCAGCAGCCCCCCGGGGGGGGGCCGTTGGGATGAG. The encoded protein is CASSPPGGGRWDE. The CDR3 reads in full as CASSPPGGGRWDEQFF.

This clone was detected many times. The read ends 3 residues early relative to the CDR3; the germline J gene fills the gap. This chain links TRBV10-3 with TRBJ2-7; D possibly corresponds to TRBD1 (6 bases). Germline loops: CDR1 ENHRY, CDR2 SYGVKD. Between the trimmed V and J ends, which lost 8 bases and 4 bases, there was a span of 9 bases. CDR3 length: 11 residues. The DNA read from the CDR3 is TGTGCCATCCAGGGGAGTTACGAG. Translated: CAIQGSYE. The whole CDR3 sequence reads CAIQGSYEQYF.

In regard to this clone: The read halts 3 residues ahead of the CDR3 end, with the missing end drawn from the germline J gene. The chain is built from TRBV20-1 and TRBJ1-4; D perhaps matches TRBD1 (6 bases). The CDR3 runs to 13 residues. Germline CDR1 and CDR2: DFQATT and SNEGSKA (reference sequence). CDR3 amino acids: CSLYRDMGSPLFF. CDR3 bases read: TGCAGTCTTTACCGGGACATGGGTTCACCA.

The sequenced CDR3 bases are TGTGCCAGCTCACAAGGGCAGCCGAACACTGAA. It encodes CASSQGQPNTE. The whole CDR3 protein is CASSQGQPNTEAFF. This chain connects TRBV18 to TRBJ1-1, with unresolved D. Read coverage stops 3 residues before the CDR3 terminus; the germline J gene supplies the remainder. The ends were cut back, 4 bases at V and 1 base at J, with 10 bases in the middle. This CDR3 spans 14 amino acids. Germline V gene lookup returns CDR1 KGHSH and CDR2 LQKENI.

Points on this clone: The CDR3 end falls 3 residues outside the read, so it is completed with the germline J gene. The chain couples TRBV7-9 to TRBJ1-2; D might be TRBD1 (6 bases). CDR1 SEHNR and CDR2 FQNEAQ come from the germline V gene (reference sequence). CDR3 length equals 15 residues. CDR3 residues: CASSHSSTGQYDYTF. Partial CDR3 DNA: TGTGCCAGCAGCCATAGTTCGACAGGTCAATACGAC.

This clone was counted ten times or more. From the germline J gene comes the end of the CDR3, since the read stops 3 residues before it. The chain carries TRBV28 and TRBJ1-6, with TRBD1 matching over 9 bases. Germline trimming cut 0 bases from V and 4 bases from J; bases unmatched to any gene: 1. CDR1 and CDR2 (germline): MDHEN, SYDVKM. This CDR3 region has 16 residues. Incomplete CDR3 DNA: TGTGCCAGCAGTTTATGGACAGGGGGATATAATTCACCC. Protein: CASSLWTGGYNSP. The entire CDR3 sequence reads CASSLWTGGYNSPLHF.

This clone was picked up many times. The CDR3 end lies 3 residues beyond the end of the read and is filled in from the germline J gene. The chain combines TRBV4-2 with TRBJ2-7; TRBD2 aligns across 11 bases. V lost 0 bases and J lost 3; bases outside the gene matches: 7. The CDR3 consists of 17 residues. Germline V gives CDR1 LGHNA, CDR2 YNFKEQ. The CDR3 bases that were read are TGTGCCAGCAGCCAAGACGGGTTGGGGACTAGCGGCTACGAG. As protein: CASSQDGLGTSGYE. The full CDR3 protein is CASSQDGLGTSGYEQYF.

In this sample, this clone turned up many times. The read is 3 residues too short to cover the CDR3 end, so that end is filled in from the germline J gene. This chain connects TRBV18 to TRBJ2-5; no clear D. V lost 2 bases, J lost 3 bases, and 7 bases lay in between. Germline-derived CDR1 and CDR2 are KGHSH and LQKENI. CDR3 size: 13 residues. The chain's CDR3 is CASSPWAEETQYF. The CDR3 bases that were read are TGTGCCAGCTCACCATGGGCAGAAGAGACC.

This clone was recorded many times. The read terminates 3 residues ahead of where the CDR3 ends, so the germline J gene completes it. The V and J genes are TRBV20-1 and TRBJ1-2; D gene ambiguous. Trimming took 0 bases from V and 5 from J, leaving 4 bases between them. CDR1 is DFQATT, CDR2 SNEGSKA, per germline (reference sequence). This CDR3 is built from 11 residues. CDR3 sequence reads: CSARERYGYTF. The sequenced part of the CDR3 DNA is TGCAGTGCTAGAGAGCGGTATGGC.

This clone was seen ten or more times. The read falls 3 residues short of the CDR3 end, and the missing part is taken from the germline J gene. This chain connects TRBV7-8 to TRBJ2-7; TRBD1 might be the D (6 bases). The CDR3 runs 15 residues. V gave up 5 bases and J gave up 1 base, with 15 bases separating them. Germline V gene data show CDR1 as SGHVS and CDR2 as FQNEAQ. CDR3 sequence: CASSLRTEGSYEQYF. CDR3 DNA, as far as it was read: TGTGCCAGCAGCCTCCGGACAGAGGGGTCCTACGAG. Complete variable domain (other parts from reference TRBV7-8 and TRBJ2-7): GAGVSQSPRYKVAKRGQDVALRCDPISGHVSLFWYQQALGQGPEFLTYFQNEAQLDKSGLPSDRFFAERPEGSVSTLKIQRTQQEDSAVYLCASSLRTEGSYEQYFGPGTRLTVT.

This clone was counted at least ten times. Coverage ceases 3 residues before the CDR3 finishes, and the germline J gene fills in the end. J is TRBJ2-7 and V is TRBV9, with TRBD2 matching over 13 bases. V lost 4 bases to trimming and J lost 3 bases; unmatched junction nucleotides: 4. CDR3 length: 15 amino acids. Germline V lookup: CDR1 SGDLS, CDR2 YYNGEE. The sequenced part of the CDR3 DNA is TGTGCCAGCAGCCCCCGGACTAGCGGGGGCTACGAG. Translation: CASSPRTSGGYE. The whole CDR3 sequence reads CASSPRTSGGYEQYF.

To note about this clone: The read is 3 residues too short to cover the CDR3 end, so that end is filled in from the germline J gene. The V call is TRBV11-2, the J call TRBJ2-7, with 7 bases that match TRBD1. The CDR3 extends over 15 amino acids. V lost 5 bases to trimming and J lost 2 bases; unmatched junction nucleotides: 9. Germline CDR1 and CDR2: SGHAT and FQNNGV. The part of the CDR3 DNA that was read is TGTGCCAGCAGCCGGTCCAGGGACAGACCCTACGAG. It codes for CASSRSRDRPYE. The full CDR3 reads CASSRSRDRPYEQYF.

This clone was recorded many times. The read falls 3 residues short of the CDR3 end, and the missing part is taken from the germline J gene. This chain uses TRBV29-1 with TRBJ2-7, with TRBD1 matching over 7 bases. The V gene end was trimmed by 6 bases and the J gene end by 4 bases; junction bases not matched to a gene: 6. The CDR3 has 12 amino acids. CDR1 is SQVTM, CDR2 ANQGSEA, per germline. The DNA read from the CDR3 is TGCAGCGTACCGGGACAGACTTACGAG. Its protein product is CSVPGQTYE. The CDR3 as a whole reads CSVPGQTYEQYF.

This clone was counted many times. The CDR3 extends 3 residues past the end of the read, so its final part is completed from the germline J gene. The V gene is TRBV2, the J gene TRBJ2-3; 11 nucleotides align to TRBD1. The V and J ends lost 7 bases and 6 bases, in that order; junction bases with no gene match: 6. Germline V gives CDR1 SNHLY, CDR2 FYNNEI. This CDR3 is 14 amino acids long. The CDR3 reads CASTPGQGEDTQYF. CDR3 DNA (partial): TGTGCCAGCACACCGGGACAGGGGGAGGATACG.

This clone was seen repeatedly, ten times or more. Read sequence stops 3 residues before the CDR3 end, and the germline J gene provides the missing end. The rearrangement uses TRBV20-1 and TRBJ2-5; maybe TRBD1 (6 bases). The germline V and J ends were trimmed by 6 bases and 0 bases, with 23 bases remaining between them. The CDR3 consists of 17 residues. Germline assignment: CDR1 DFQATT and CDR2 SNEGSKA (reference sequence). CDR3 protein: CSAPTGLLDTYQETQYF. Incomplete CDR3 DNA: TGCAGTGCGCCGACAGGTCTTCTAGACACCTACCAAGAGACC.

At least ten counts were recorded for this clone. The read halts 3 residues ahead of the CDR3 end, with the missing end drawn from the germline J gene. The genes are TRBV5-1 and TRBJ2-3; a possible D gene is TRBD1 (6 bases). The CDR3 contains 14 residues. In germline, CDR1 is SGHRS, CDR2 YFSETQ. The V end was cut by 9 bases, the J end by 4 bases, with 18 bases between. The chain's CDR3 is CATKAGVASDTQYF. CDR3 DNA (partial): TGCGCCACCAAGGCAGGGGTAGCTTCAGATACG. The full variable domain, in which reference TRBV5-1 and TRBJ2-3 provide the parts outside the CDR3, is KAGVTQTPRYLIKTRGQQVTLSCSPISGHRSVSWYQQTPGQGLQFLFEYFSETQRNKGNFPGRFSGRQFSNSRSEMNVSTLELGDSALYLCATKAGVASDTQYFGPGTRLTVL.

This clone appeared many times. The read stops 3 residues short of the end of the CDR3; the missing end is completed from the germline J gene. The rearrangement links TRBV20-1 to TRBJ2-7, with D possibly matching TRBD2 (5 bases). Germline CDR1 is DFQATT and CDR2 is SNEGSKA (reference sequence). V lost 0 bases to trimming and J lost 2 bases, with 14 bases between them. This CDR3 has 15 residues. The CDR3 DNA, read in part, is TGCAGTGCTAGAGATCTCCGGGGTAGTCCCTACGAG. Its translation is CSARDLRGSPYE. The CDR3, in full, reads CSARDLRGSPYEQYF.